This T cell receptor beta chain emerged from a study of shared clonotypes between healthy human individuals. Concerning this clone itself: Its antigen is undetermined.

Germline-derived CDR1 and CDR2 are MNHEY and SVGAGI. Trimming stripped 2 bases from V and 0 bases from J, with 12 bases between. The CDR3 extends over 16 amino acids. Study findings and constraints: Some naive CD4 clonotypes, roughly 5%, turned up in common across several donors.

Naive CD8 cells lacked CD45RO, underwent positive selection for CCR7 and left out terminally differentiated effector memory CD45RA+ cells. TCRdb keeps only in-frame clones here, not all; method: immunoSEQ multiplex PCR. This table has hundreds of thousands of clones, about 96% appearing once. The material sequenced was naive CD8+ T cells sorted from blood. V is TRBV6-5 and J is TRBJ2-3, with D unclear. The sequence was obtained from a man aged 25 to 45 in good health. The CDR3 protein is CASSYTGPSSTDTQYF. CDR3 sequence (DNA): TGTGCCAGCAGTTACACGGGCCCTTCCAGCACAGATACGCAGTATTTT.